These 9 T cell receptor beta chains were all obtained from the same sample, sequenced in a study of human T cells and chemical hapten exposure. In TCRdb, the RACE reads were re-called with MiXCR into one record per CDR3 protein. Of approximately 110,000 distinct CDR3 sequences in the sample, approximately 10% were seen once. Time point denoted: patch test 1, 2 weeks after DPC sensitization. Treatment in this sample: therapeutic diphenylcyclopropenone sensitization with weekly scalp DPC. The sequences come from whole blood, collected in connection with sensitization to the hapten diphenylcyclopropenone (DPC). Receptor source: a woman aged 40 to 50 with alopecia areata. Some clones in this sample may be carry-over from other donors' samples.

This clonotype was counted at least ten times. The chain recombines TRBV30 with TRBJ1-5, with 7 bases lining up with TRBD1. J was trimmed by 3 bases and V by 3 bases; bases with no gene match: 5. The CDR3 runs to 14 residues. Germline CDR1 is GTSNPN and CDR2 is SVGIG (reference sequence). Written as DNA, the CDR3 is TGTGCCTGGAGAGGGGACAGCTTCAATCAGCCCCAGCATTTT. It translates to CAWRGDSFNQPQHF. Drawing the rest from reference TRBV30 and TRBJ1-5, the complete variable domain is SQTIHQWPATLVQPVGSPLSLECTVEGTSNPNLYWYRQAAGRGLQLLFYSVGIGQISSEVPQNLSASRPQDRQFILSSKKLLLSDSGFYLCAWRGDSFNQPQHFGDGTRLSIL.

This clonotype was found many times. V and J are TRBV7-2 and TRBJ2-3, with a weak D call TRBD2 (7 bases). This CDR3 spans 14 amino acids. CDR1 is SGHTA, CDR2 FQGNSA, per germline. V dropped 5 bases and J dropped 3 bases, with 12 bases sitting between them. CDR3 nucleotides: TGTGCCAGCAGCAAGGGGGGGAGTACAGATACGCAGTATTTT. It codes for CASSKGGSTDTQYF. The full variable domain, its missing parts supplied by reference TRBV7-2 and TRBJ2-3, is GAGVSQSPSNKVTEKGKDVELRCDPISGHTALYWYRQSLGQGLEFLIYFQGNSAPDKSGLPSDRFSAERTGGSVSTLTIQRTQQEDSAVYLCASSKGGSTDTQYFGPGTRLTVL.

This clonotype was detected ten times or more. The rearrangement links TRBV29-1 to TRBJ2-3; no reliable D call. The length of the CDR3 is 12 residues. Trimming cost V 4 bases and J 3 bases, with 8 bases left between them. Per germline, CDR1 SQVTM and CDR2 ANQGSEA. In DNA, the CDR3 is TGCAGCGTTGTCCTGGCAACAGATACGCAGTATTTT. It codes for CSVVLATDTQYF.

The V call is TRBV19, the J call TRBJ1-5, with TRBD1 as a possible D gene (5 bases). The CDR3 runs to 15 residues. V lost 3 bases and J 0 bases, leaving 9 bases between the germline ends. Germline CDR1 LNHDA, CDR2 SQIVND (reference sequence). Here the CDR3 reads CASSIGTVSNQPQHF. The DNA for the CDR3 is TGTGCCAGTAGTATTGGGACCGTTAGCAATCAGCCCCAGCATTTT. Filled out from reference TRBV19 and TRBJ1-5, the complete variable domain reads DGGITQSPKYLFRKEGQNVTLSCEQNLNHDAMYWYRQDPGQGLRLIYYSQIVNDFQKGDIAEGYSVSREKKESFPLTVTSAQKNPTAFYLCASSIGTVSNQPQHFGDGTRLSIL.

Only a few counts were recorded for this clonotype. CDR3 nucleotide sequence: TGCGCCAGCAGCCAAGACCGGAGACAGACAGAAAAACTGTTTTTT. It is translated as CASSQDRRQTEKLFF. The chain links TRBV4-3 to TRBJ1-4; D is possibly TRBD1 (5 bases). V was cut by 0 bases and J by 8 bases, with 13 bases left in between. The CDR3 sequence is 15 residues long. The germline CDR1 and CDR2 sequences are LGHNA and YSLEER.

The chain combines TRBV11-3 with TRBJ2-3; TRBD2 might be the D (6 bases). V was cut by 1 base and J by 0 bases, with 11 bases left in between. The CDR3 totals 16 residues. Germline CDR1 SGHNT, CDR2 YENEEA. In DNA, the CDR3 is TGTGCCAGCAGCTTAGGCGGGACGGTCAGCACAGATACGCAGTATTTT. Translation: CASSLGGTVSTDTQYF.

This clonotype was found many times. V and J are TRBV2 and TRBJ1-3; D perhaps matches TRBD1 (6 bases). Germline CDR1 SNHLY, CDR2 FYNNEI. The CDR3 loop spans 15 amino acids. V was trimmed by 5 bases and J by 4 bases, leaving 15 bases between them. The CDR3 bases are TGTGCCAGCAGTCCCGACAGGAGTCTCGGAAACACCATATATTTT. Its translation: CASSPDRSLGNTIYF.

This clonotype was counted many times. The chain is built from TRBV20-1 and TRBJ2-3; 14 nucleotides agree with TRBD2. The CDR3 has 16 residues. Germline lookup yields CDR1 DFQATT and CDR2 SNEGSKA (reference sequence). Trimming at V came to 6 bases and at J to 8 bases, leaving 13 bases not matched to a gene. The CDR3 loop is CSALEGTSGSRATQYF. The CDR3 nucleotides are TGCAGTGCCCTAGAAGGGACTAGCGGGAGTAGAGCTACGCAGTATTTT.

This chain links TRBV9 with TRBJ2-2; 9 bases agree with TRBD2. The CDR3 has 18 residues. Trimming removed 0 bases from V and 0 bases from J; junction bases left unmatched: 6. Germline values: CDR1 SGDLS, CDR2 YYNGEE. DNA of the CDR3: TGTGCCAGCAGCGTAGGGGATAGCGGGGGCGCGAACACCGGGGAGCTGTTTTTT. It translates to CASSVGDSGGANTGELFF.